This TCR beta chain was identified during a study of T cells in Graves' hyperthyroidism and ophthalmopathy. This CDR3 has 15 amino acids. Germline CDR1 SGHRS, CDR2 YFSETQ. Between the trimmed V and J ends, which lost 1 base and 1 base, there was a span of 11 bases. Amplification yielded TCR beta CDR3 regions, with RNA transcripts as the source. First-round RT-PCR of the TCR CDR3 relied on the HTBI primer set. TCRdb re-analysed the multiplex PCR reads in MiXCR, keeping a single row per CDR3 protein. The data hold about 570,000 distinct CDR3 sequences, with around 15% observed a single time. This clonotype was sampled from a woman aged 40 to 50 with Graves' hyperthyroidism. The chain combines TRBV5-1 with TRBJ1-1, with D uncertain. The sample taken for sequencing was blood. The CDR3 DNA is TGCGCCAGCAGCTTGATGGCCAGTCAGAACACTGAAGCTTTCTTT. Its protein product is CASSLMASQNTEAFF.